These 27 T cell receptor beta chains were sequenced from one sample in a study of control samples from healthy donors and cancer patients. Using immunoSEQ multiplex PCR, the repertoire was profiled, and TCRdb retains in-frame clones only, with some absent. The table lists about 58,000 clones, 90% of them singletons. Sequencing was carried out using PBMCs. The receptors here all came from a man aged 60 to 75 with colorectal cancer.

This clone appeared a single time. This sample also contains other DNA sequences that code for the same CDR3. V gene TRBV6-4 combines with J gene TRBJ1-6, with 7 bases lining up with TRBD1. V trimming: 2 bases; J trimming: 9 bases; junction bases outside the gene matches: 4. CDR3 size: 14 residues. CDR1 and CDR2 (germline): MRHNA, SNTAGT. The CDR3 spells CASSDEGAGSPLHF. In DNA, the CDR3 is TGTGCCAGCAGTGACGAGGGGGCAGGTTCACCCCTCCACTTT.

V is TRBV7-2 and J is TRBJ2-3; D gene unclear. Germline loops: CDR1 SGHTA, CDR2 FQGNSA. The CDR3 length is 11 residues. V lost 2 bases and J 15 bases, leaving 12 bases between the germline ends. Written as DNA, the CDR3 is TGTGCCAGCAGCTTAAGAGCCCCGCCTTATTTT. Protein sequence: CASSLRAPPYF.

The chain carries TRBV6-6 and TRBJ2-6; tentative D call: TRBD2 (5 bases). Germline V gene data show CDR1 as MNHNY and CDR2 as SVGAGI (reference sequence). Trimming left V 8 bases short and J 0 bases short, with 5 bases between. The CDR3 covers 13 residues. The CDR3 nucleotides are TGTGCCAGCCGGGGCTCTGGGGCCAACGTCCTGACTTTC. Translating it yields CASRGSGANVLTF.

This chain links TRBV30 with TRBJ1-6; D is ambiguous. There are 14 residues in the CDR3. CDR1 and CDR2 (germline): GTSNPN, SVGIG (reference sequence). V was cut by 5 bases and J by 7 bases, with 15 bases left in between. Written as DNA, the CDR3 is TGTGCCTGGTTAAGAGGGTTTGGAAATTCACCCCTCCACTTT. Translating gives CAWLRGFGNSPLHF.

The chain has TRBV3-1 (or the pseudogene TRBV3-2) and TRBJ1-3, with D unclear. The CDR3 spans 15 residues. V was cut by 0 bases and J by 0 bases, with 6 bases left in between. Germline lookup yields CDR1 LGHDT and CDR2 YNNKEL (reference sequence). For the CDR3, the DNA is TGTGCCAGCAGCCAAGAGCTGAACTCTGGAAACACCATATATTTT. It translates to CASSQELNSGNTIYF.

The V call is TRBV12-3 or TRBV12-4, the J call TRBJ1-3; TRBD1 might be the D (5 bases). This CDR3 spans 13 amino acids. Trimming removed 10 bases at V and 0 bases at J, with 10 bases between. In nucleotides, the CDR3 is TGTGCCACCAGGGTCAACTCTGGAAACACCATATATTTT. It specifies CATRVNSGNTIYF.

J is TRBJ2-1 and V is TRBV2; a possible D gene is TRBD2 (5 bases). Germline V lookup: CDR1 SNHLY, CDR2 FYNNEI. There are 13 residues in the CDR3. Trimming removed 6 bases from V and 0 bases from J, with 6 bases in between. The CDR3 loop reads CASRDFSYNEQFF. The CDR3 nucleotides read TGTGCCAGCAGGGACTTCTCCTACAATGAGCAGTTCTTC.

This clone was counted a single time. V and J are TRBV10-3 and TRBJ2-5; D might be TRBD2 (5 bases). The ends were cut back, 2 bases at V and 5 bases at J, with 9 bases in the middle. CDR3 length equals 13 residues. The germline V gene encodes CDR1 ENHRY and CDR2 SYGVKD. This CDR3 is CAISEIGVETQYF. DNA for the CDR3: TGTGCCATCAGTGAGATCGGGGTTGAGACCCAGTACTTC.

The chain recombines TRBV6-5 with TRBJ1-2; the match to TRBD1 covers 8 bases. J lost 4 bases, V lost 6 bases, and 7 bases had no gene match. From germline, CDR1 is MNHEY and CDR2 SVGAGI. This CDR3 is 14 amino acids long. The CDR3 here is CASRTAQGAYGYTF. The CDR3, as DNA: TGTGCCAGCAGGACGGCCCAGGGGGCCTATGGCTACACCTTC.

In nucleotides, the CDR3 is TGTGCCAGCAGCTTAACAGTGAACACTGAAGCTTTCTTT. Amino acid sequence: CASSLTVNTEAFF. This sequence joins TRBV5-6 and TRBJ1-1; no clear D gene. The CDR3 extends over 13 amino acids. CDR1 is SGHDT, CDR2 YYEEEE, per germline. V lost 2 bases and J 0 bases, leaving 5 bases between the germline ends.

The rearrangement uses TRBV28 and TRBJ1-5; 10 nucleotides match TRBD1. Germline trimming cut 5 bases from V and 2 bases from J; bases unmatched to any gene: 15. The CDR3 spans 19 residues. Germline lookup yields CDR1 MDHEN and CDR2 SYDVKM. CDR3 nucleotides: TGTGCCAGCAGTACGACCCGGGACAGGGGTTTCGGTCGCAATCAGCCCCAGCATTTT. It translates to CASSTTRDRGFGRNQPQHF.

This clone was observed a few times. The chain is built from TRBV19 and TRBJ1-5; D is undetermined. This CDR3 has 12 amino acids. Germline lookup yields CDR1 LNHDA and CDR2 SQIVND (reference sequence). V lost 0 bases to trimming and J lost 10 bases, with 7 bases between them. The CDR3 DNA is TGTGCCAGTAGTATAGAGGGTTCCCCCCAGCATTTT. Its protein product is CASSIEGSPQHF.

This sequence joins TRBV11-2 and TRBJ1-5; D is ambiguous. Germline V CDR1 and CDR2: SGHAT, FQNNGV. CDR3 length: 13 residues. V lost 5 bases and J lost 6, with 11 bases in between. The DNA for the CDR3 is TGTGCCAGCAGCCCTTTACCGGGTCAGCCCCAGCATTTT. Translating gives CASSPLPGQPQHF.

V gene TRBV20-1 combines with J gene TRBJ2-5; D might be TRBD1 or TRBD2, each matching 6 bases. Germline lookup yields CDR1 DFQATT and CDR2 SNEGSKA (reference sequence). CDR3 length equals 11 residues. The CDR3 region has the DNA TGCAGCGGGGGCCTGGGAGAGACCCAGTACTTC. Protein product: CSGGLGETQYF.

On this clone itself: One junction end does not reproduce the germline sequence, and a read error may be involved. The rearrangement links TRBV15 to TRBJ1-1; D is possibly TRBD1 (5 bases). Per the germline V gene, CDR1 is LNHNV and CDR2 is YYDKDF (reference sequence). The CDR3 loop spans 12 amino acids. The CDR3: CATSREGVVALF. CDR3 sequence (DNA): TGTGCCACCAGCAGAGAGGGGGTAGTAGCCCTCTTT. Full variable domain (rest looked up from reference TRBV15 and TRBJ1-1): DAMVIQNPRYQVTQFGKPVTLSCSQTLNHNVMYWYQQKSSQAPKLLFHYYDKDFNNEADTPDNFQSRRPNTSFCFLDIRSPGLGDTAMYLCATSREGVVALFGQGTRLTVV.

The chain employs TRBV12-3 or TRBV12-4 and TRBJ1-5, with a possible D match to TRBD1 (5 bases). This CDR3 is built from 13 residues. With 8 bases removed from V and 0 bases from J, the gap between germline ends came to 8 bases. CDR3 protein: CASRQLSNQPQHF. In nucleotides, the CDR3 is TGTGCCAGCCGACAGCTTAGCAATCAGCCCCAGCATTTT.

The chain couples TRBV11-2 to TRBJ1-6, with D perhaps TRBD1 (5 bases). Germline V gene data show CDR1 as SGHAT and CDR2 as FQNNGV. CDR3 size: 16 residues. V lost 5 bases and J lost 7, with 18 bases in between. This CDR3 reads CASSHNNRRGNSPLHF. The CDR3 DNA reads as TGTGCCAGCAGCCATAACAACAGGCGGGGCAATTCACCCCTCCACTTT.

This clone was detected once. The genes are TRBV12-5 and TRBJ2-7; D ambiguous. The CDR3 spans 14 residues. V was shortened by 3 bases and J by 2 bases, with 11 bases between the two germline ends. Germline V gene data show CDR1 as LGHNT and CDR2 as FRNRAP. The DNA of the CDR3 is TGTGCTAGTGGTTTTGAGGCGATTCCCTACGAGCAGTACTTC. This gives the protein CASGFEAIPYEQYF.

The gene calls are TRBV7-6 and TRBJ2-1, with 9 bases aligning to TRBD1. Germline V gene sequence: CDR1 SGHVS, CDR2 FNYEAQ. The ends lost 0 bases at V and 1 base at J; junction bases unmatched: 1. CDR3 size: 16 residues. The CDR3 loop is CASSLAGTGSYNEQFF. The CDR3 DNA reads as TGTGCCAGCAGCTTAGCGGGGACAGGGTCCTACAATGAGCAGTTCTTC.

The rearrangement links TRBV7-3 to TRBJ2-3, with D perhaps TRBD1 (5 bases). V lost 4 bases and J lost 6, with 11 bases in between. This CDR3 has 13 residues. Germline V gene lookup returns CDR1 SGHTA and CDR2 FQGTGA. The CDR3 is CASSSQSGDTQYF. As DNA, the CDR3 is TGTGCCAGCAGCTCCCAATCAGGGGATACGCAGTATTTT.

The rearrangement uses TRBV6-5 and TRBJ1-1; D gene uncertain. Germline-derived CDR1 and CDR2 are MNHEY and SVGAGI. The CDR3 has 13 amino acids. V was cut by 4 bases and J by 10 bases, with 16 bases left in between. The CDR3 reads CASSFSRLRGAFF. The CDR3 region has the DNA TGTGCCAGCAGTTTTAGTCGCCTACGAGGAGCTTTCTTT.

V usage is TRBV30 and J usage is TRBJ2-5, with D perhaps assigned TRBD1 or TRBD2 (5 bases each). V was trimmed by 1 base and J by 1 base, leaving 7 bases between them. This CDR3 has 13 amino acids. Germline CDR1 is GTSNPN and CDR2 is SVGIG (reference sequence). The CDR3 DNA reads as TGTGCCTGGAGTGGGGGGATCCAAGAGACCCAGTACTTC. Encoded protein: CAWSGGIQETQYF.

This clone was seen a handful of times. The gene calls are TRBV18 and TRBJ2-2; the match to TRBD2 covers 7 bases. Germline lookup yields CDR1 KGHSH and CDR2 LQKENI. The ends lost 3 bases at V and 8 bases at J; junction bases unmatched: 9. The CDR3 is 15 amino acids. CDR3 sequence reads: CASSPVQRGSGELFF. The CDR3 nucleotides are TGTGCCAGCTCACCTGTCCAGCGGGGCAGTGGGGAGCTGTTTTTT.

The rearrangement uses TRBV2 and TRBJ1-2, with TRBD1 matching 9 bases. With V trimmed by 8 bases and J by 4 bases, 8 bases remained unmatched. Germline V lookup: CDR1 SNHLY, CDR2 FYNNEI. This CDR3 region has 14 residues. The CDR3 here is CASGLGQGGYGYTF. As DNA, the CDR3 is TGTGCCAGCGGGTTGGGACAGGGCGGCTATGGCTACACCTTC.

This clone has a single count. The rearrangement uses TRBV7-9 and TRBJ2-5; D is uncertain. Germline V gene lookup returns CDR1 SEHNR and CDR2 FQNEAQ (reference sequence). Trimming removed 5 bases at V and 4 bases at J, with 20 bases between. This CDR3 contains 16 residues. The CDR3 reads CASSSVHYSVLETQYF. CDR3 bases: TGTGCCAGCAGCAGCGTACATTATTCGGTCCTAGAGACCCAGTACTTC.

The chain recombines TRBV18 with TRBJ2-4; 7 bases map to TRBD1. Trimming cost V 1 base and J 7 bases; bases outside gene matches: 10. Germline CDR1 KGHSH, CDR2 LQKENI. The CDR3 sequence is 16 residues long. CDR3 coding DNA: TGTGCCAGCTCACCACTGCGGCACACACAGGGGAACATTCAGTACTTC. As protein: CASSPLRHTQGNIQYF.

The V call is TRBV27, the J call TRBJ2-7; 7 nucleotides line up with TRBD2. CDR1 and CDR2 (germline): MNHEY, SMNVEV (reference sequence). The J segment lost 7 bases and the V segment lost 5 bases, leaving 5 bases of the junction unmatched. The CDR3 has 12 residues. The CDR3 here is CASSPGTTEQYF. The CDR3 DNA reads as TGTGCCAGCAGTCCGGGGACTACTGAGCAGTACTTC.